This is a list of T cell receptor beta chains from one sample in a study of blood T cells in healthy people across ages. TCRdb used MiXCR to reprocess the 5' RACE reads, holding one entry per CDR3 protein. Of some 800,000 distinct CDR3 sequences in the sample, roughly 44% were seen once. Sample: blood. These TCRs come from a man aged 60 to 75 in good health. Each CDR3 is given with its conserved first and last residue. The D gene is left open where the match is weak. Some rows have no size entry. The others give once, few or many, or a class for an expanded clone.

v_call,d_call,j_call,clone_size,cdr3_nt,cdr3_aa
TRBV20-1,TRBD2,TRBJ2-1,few,TGCAGTGCTAGAGATGGACTAGCTCGAAGGGATGAGCAGTTCTTC,CSARDGLARRDEQFF
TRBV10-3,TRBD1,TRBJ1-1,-,TGTGCCACGACCGGGGCAGGGGGCAAGACTGAAGCTTTCTTT,CATTGAGGKTEAFF
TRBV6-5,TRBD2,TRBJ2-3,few,TGTGCCAGCAGAACTAGAGCGGGGGGGCGAACAGATACGCAGTATTTT,CASRTRAGGRTDTQYF
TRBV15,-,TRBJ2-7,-,TGTGCCACCAGCAGAGATCTGCGCGATGCCTACGAGCAGTACTTC,CATSRDLRDAYEQYF
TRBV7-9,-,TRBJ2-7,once,TGTGCCAGCAGCCCCCCCTCGCAGCAGTGGTACTTC,CASSPPSQQWYF
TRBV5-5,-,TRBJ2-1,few,TGTGCCAGCAGCTTGTGGGCTAGCCATGAGCAGTTCTTC,CASSLWASHEQFF
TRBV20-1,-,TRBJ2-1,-,TGCAGTGCTGGCGGACATATCTCCTACAATGAGCAGTTCTTC,CSAGGHISYNEQFF
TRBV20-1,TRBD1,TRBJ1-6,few,TGCAGTGCTAGAGATAGGGCAGGGGGCTCCTATAATTCACCCCTCCACTTT,CSARDRAGGSYNSPLHF
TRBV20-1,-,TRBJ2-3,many,TGCAGTGCACTTGACAGTGCTAGCACATATACGCAGTATTTT,CSALDSASTYTQYF
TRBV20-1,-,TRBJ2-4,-,TGCAGTGCGGAGGTGGGGGTGCGAGCCAAAAACATTCAGTACTTC,CSAEVGVRAKNIQYF
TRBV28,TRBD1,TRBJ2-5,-,TGTGCCAGCAACAGACAGGGGGCAAGGGAGACCCAGTACTTC,CASNRQGARETQYF
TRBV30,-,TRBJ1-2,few,TGTGCCTGGAGTGTTTTCGGGGGGGGCTACACCTTC,CAWSVFGGGYTF
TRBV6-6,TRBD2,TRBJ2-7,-,TGTGCTAGCAATACCGGGACTAGCGGGGCTCGGGAGCAGTACTTC,CASNTGTSGAREQYF
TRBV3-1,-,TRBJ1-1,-,TGTGCCAGCACTCAGGGGATCTACACTGAAGCTTTCTTT,CASTQGIYTEAFF
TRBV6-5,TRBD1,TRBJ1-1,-,TGTGCCAGCAGCTACGGAACCGGGACAGGGACAGCCCCCAGTCGAGCTTTCTTT,CASSYGTGTGTAPSRAFF
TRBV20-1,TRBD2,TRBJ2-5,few,TGCAGTGCTAGAGATGTCGCTAGCGGAAAAGAGACCCAGTACTTC,CSARDVASGKETQYF
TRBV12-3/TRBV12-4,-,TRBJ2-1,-,-,CASSSSPRYEQFF
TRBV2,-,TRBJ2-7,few,TGTGCCAGCAGTGTCGATTGGTACGAGCAGTACTTC,CASSVDWYEQYF
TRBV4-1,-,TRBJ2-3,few,TGCGCCAGCAGCCAAGATGGGAGCAGTCGGGGTACGCAGTATTTT,CASSQDGSSRGTQYF
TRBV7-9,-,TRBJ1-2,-,TGTGCCAGCAGCGCCACAGGGCGCCTTAACTATGGCTACACCTTC,CASSATGRLNYGYTF
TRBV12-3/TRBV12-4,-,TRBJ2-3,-,TGTGCCAGCAGTATACGAGGAGGAGATACGCAGTATTTT,CASSIRGGDTQYF
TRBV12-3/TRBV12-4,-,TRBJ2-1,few,TGTGCCAGCAGTCTACCTCCGAACAATGAGCAGTTCTTC,CASSLPPNNEQFF
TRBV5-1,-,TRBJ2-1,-,TGCGCCAGCAGGTCAGTGACAGAATACAATGAGCAGTTCTTC,CASRSVTEYNEQFF
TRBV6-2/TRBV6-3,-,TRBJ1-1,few,TGTGCCAGCATGATCGGGGGTGGGGCTGAAGCTTTCTTT,CASMIGGGAEAFF
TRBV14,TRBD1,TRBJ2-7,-,TGTGCCAGCAGCCAGGATGACAGGGGCCTCTACAATGAGCAGTACTTC,CASSQDDRGLYNEQYF
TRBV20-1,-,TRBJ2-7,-,TGCAGTGCCGGTTCCCGAGTCAAAAACGAGCAGTACTTC,CSAGSRVKNEQYF
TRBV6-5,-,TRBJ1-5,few,TGTGCCAGCAGCCGGCTTAGCAATCAGCCCCAGCATTTT,CASSRLSNQPQHF
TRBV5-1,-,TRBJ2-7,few,TGCGCCAGCAGCTTGGGACAGTCTCGATCCTACGAGCAGTACTTC,CASSLGQSRSYEQYF
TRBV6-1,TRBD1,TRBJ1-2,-,TGTGCCAGCAGTGAAGGAGGGACAGCAGGCTATGGCTACACCTTC,CASSEGGTAGYGYTF
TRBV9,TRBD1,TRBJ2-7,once,TGTGCCAGCAGCAAGGCCCGGGGACAGTTAGACGAGCAGTACTTC,CASSKARGQLDEQYF
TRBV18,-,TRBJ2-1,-,TGTGCCAGCTCACCGGTCTTGGTGGGTGAGCAGTTCTTC,CASSPVLVGEQFF
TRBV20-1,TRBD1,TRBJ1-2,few,TGCAGTGCGGACAGGGGTGGCGGCTACACCTTC,CSADRGGGYTF
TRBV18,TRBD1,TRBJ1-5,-,TGTGCCAGCTCATCCTATTCCACAGGGGGCAGTCAGCCCCAGCATTTT,CASSSYSTGGSQPQHF
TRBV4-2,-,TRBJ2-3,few,TGTGCCAGCAGCCAAGCGGCAGATACGCAGTATTTT,CASSQAADTQYF
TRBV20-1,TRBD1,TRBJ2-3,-,TGCAGTGCTACCGGACAGGGGGCATTTGAGGATACGCAGTATTTT,CSATGQGAFEDTQYF
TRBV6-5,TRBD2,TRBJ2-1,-,TGTGCCAGCAGTTACGGGACTAAGTTTGATGAGCAGTTCTTC,CASSYGTKFDEQFF